A single T cell receptor beta chain is shown here with its context. The antigen remains undetermined. Germline V lookup: CDR1 MDHEN, CDR2 SYDVKM. The CDR3 contains 15 residues. J lost 0 bases, V lost 10 bases, and 11 bases had no gene match. These data come from a study of OX40 agonist ivuxolimab in advanced cancers. Background on the study: Clinicians treated patients with ivuxolimab, an agonistic anti-OX40 (CD134) antibody. Therapy given before enrollment (anti-PD-1, anti-PD-L1 or anti-CTLA-4) was allowed, and around 40% had some. Three partial responders included one hepatocellular carcinoma patient and two cutaneous melanoma patients. Notes on the study in general: Both CD4+ and CD8+ T cell populations in blood had undergone clonal expansion by week 6 at 0.1 to 3.0 mg/kg.

Produced via immunoSEQ multiplex PCR; TCRdb's table is partial and in-frame only. The sample has about 79,000 clones; roughly 88% are singletons. The sample consisted of CD4+ or CD8+ T cells sorted from blood, taken in a trial of the OX40 agonist ivuxolimab. The clonotype originates from an adult with an advanced solid tumor such as melanoma, head and neck, liver or kidney cancer. This chain joins TRBV28 and TRBJ1-2; 7 bases map to TRBD1. The CDR3 here is CATRDSALANYGYTF. The DNA for the CDR3 is TGTGCCACCCGGGACAGCGCTTTAGCTAACTATGGCTACACCTTC.